These T cell receptor beta chains were read from a single sample in a study of T-cell memory formation after mild COVID-19. TCRdb reanalysed the 5' RACE reads using MiXCR and keeps one entry per CDR3 protein. Among 550,000 to 600,000 distinct CDR3 sequences, about 20% were seen once, and the ten largest hold 7% to 9%. The sample consisted of PBMCs or a T cell subset sorted from them (not recorded which). These receptors came from an adult woman who had mild COVID-19 (a few samples of this study predate the infection). Cell type and time point are not known. Each CDR3 is given with its conserved first and last residue. D genes are given only for firm matches. Clone size appears in some rows only: once, few, many, or a class for an expanded clone.

TRBV20-1	TRBJ2-1	NA	TRBD1	TGCAGTGCTAACACCGGGACAGGCTTTTTCGATGAGCAGTTCTTC	CSANTGTGFFDEQFF
TRBV9	TRBJ2-7	few	NA	TGTGCCAGCAGCGTAGGCGGACTTACCTACGAGCAGTACTTC	CASSVGGLTYEQYF
TRBV12-3/TRBV12-4	TRBJ1-1	NA	NA	TGTGCCAGCACCCGTCGTAGGGTCAACACTGAAGCTTTCTTT	CASTRRRVNTEAFF
TRBV30	TRBJ2-7	few	NA	TGTGCCTGGAGTGGAGGGGGGCCGGTCGAGCAGTACTTC	CAWSGGGPVEQYF
TRBV18	TRBJ2-3	NA	NA	TGTGCCAGCTCACCACCGGGCAGGGACGTGGCAGATACGCAGTATTTT	CASSPPGRDVADTQYF
TRBV29-1	TRBJ2-1	many	TRBD2	TGCAGCGTGGGACTAGCGGGATATGAGCAGTTCTTC	CSVGLAGYEQFF
TRBV12-3/TRBV12-4	TRBJ2-7	NA	NA	TGTGCCAGCAGTTTGATGAAGGGACTCTACGAGCAGTACTTC	CASSLMKGLYEQYF
TRBV5-1	TRBJ2-5	NA	NA	TGCGCCAGCAGGGAATTGCAAGAGACCCAGTACTTC	CASRELQETQYF
TRBV2	TRBJ1-6	NA	NA	TGTGCCAGCAGTGAAGAGGGGAGCCTCCACTTT	CASSEEGSLHF
TRBV5-1	TRBJ1-4	NA	TRBD1	TGCGCCAGCAGCGCCTGGACAGGGCGTAGTGAAAAACTGTTTTTT	CASSAWTGRSEKLFF
TRBV27	TRBJ1-2	NA	TRBD1	TGTGCCAGCAGTTGGGACAGGAACTATGGCTACACCTTC	CASSWDRNYGYTF
TRBV7-2	TRBJ2-3	few	TRBD2	TGTGCCAGCAGCTTATCCTCCCTAGCGGCAGATACGCAGTATTTT	CASSLSSLAADTQYF
TRBV2	TRBJ2-4	once	NA	TGTGCCAGCAGTGTTATATCGACAGACGTATCAGCCAAAAACATTCAGTACTTC	CASSVISTDVSAKNIQYF
TRBV6-5	TRBJ1-1	few	NA	TGTGCCAGCAGCTCAGCTTTAGGGGACACAATCACTGAAGCTTTCTTT	CASSSALGDTITEAFF
TRBV12-3/TRBV12-4	TRBJ1-3	few	NA	TGTGCCAGCAGTTTCACGACAGCGGGGGGAAACACCATATATTTT	CASSFTTAGGNTIYF
TRBV24-1	TRBJ2-1	NA	TRBD1	TGTGCCACCAGTGATGTGGACAGGGTCGACAATGAGCAGTTCTTC	CATSDVDRVDNEQFF
TRBV12-3/TRBV12-4	TRBJ1-3	NA	NA	TGTGCCAGCAGTTTATCCTCGGGATCTGGAAACACCATATATTTT	CASSLSSGSGNTIYF